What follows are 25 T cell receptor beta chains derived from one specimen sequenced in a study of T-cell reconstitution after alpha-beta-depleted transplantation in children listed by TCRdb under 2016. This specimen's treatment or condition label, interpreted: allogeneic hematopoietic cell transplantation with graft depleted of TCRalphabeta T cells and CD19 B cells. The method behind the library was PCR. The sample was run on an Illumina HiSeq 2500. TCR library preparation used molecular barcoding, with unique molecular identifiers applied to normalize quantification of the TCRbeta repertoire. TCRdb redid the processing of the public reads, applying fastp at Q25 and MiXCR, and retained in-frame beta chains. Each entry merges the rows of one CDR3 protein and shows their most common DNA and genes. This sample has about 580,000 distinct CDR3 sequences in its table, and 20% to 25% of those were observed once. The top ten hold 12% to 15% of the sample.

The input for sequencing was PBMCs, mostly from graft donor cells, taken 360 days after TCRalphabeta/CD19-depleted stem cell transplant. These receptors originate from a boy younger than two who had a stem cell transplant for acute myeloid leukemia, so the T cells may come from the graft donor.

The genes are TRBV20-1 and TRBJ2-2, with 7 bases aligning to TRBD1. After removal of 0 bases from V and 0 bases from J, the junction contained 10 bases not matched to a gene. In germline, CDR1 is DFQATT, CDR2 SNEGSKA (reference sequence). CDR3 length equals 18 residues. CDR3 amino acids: CSARDRAMGQSNTGELFF. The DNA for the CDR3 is TGCAGTGCTAGAGATAGGGCAATGGGACAGTCGAACACCGGGGAGCTGTTTTTT.

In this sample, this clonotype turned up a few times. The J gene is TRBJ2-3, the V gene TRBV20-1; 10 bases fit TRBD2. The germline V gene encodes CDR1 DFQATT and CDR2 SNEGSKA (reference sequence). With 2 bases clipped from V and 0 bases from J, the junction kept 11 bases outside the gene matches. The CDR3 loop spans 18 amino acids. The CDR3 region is CSARWGLTSGRSTDTQYF. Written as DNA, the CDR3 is TGCAGTGCTAGATGGGGGTTGACTAGCGGGCGTAGCACAGATACGCAGTATTTT.

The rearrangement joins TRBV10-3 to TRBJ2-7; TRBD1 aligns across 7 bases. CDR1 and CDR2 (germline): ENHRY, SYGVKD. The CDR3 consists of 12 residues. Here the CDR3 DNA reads TGTGCCATCAGTGAGGGTGTGGGGACAGTTCTAGTC. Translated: CAISEGVGTVLV.

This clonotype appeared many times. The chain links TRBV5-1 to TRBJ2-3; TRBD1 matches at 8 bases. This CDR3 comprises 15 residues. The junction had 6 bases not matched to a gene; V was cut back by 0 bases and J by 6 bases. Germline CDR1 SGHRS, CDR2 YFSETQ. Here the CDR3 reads CASSLARRDRDTQYF. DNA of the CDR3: TGCGCCAGCAGCTTGGCCCGCAGGGACAGGGATACGCAGTATTTT.

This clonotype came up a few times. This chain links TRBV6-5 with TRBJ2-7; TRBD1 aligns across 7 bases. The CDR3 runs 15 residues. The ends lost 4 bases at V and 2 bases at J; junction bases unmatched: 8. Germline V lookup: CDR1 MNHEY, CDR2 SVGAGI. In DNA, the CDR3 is TGTGCCAGCAGTTCCAACCGGGACAGCACCTACGAGCAGTACTTC. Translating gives CASSSNRDSTYEQYF.

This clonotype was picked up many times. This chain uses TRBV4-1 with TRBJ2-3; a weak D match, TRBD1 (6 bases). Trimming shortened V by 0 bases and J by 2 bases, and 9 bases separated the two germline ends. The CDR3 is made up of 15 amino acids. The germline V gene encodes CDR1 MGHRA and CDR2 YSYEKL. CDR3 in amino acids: CASSQEDRLTDTQYF. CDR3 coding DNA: TGCGCCAGCAGCCAAGAGGACAGACTCACAGATACGCAGTATTTT.

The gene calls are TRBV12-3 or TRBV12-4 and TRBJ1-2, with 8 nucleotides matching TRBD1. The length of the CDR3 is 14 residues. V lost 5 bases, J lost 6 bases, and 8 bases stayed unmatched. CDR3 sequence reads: CASSQAAGGDGYTF. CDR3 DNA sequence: TGTGCCAGCAGTCAAGCTGCAGGGGGCGATGGCTACACCTTC.

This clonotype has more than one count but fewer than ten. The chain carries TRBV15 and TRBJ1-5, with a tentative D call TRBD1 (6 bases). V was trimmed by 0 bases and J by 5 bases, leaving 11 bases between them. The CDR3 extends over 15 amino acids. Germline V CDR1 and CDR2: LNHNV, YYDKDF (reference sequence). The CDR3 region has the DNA TGTGCCACCAGCAGAGATTTTACAGGGTATCAGCCCCAGCATTTT. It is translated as CATSRDFTGYQPQHF.

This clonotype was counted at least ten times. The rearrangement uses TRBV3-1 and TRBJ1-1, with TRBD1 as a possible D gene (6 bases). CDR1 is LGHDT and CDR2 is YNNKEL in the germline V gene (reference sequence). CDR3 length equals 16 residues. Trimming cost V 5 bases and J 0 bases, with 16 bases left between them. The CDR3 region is CASSYGQILLNTEAFF. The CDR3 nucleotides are TGTGCCAGCAGCTACGGACAGATTCTCTTGAACACTGAAGCTTTCTTT.

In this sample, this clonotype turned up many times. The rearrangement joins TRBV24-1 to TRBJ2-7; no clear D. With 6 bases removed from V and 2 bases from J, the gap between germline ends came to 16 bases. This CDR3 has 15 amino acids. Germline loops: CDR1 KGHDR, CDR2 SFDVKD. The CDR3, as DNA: TGTGCCACCAGTTCCAGTTCCGAAGTTACCTACGAGCAGTACTTC. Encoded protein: CATSSSSEVTYEQYF.

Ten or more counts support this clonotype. CDR3 in amino acids: CSVETRGLPTDTQYF. For the CDR3, the DNA is TGCAGCGTAGAGACTAGGGGCCTACCCACAGATACGCAGTATTTT. V gene TRBV29-1 combines with J gene TRBJ2-3, with D tentatively TRBD2 (6 bases). The germline V gene encodes CDR1 SQVTM and CDR2 ANQGSEA. CDR3 size: 15 residues. The V end lost 6 bases, the J end lost 2 bases, and 18 bases lay between the germline ends.

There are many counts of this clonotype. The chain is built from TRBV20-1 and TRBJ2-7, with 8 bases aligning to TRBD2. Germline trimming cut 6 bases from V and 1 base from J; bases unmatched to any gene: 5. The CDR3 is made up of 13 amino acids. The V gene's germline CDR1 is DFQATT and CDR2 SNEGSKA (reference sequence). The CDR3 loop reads CSATSGASYEQYF. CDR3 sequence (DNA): TGCAGTGCAACTAGCGGTGCTTCCTACGAGCAGTACTTC.

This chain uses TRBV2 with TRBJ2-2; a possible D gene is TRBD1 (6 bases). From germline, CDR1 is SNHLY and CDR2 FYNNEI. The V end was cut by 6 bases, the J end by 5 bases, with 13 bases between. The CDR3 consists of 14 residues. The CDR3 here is CASRPTGFTGELFF. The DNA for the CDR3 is TGTGCCAGCAGGCCGACAGGTTTTACCGGGGAGCTGTTTTTT.

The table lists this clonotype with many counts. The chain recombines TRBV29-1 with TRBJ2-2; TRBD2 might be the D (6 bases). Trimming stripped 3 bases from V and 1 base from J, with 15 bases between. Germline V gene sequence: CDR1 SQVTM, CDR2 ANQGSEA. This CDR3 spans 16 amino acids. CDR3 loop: CSVEGWRVGNTGELFF. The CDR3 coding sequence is TGCAGCGTTGAGGGGTGGAGGGTTGGGAACACCGGGGAGCTGTTTTTT.

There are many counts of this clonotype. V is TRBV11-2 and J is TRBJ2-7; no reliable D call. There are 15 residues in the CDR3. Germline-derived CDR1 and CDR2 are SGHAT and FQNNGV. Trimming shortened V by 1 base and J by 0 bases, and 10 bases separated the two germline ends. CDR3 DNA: TGTGCCAGCAGCTTAGGCGGTGAGAGCTCCTACGAGCAGTACTTC. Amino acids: CASSLGGESSYEQYF.

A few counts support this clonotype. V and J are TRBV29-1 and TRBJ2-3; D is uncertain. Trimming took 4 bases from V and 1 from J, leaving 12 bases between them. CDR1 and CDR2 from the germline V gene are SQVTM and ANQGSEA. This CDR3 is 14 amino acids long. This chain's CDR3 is CSVVSPPGTDTQYF. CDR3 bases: TGCAGCGTTGTTAGCCCCCCGGGCACAGATACGCAGTATTTT.

As DNA, the CDR3 is TGTGCCAGCAGAAACAACGCCTCCCCCTTTGGGGCCAACGTCCTGACTTTC. Translating gives CASRNNASPFGANVLTF. The gene calls are TRBV12-3 or TRBV12-4 and TRBJ2-6; D ambiguous. V was trimmed by 6 bases and J by 3 bases, leaving 18 bases between them. The CDR3 runs 17 residues.

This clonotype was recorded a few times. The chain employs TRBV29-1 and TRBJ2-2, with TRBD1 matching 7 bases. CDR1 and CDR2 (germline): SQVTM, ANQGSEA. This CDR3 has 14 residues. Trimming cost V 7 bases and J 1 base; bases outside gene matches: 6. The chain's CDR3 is CSAGRDRNTGELFF. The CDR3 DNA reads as TGCAGCGCCGGCCGGGACAGGAACACCGGGGAGCTGTTTTTT.

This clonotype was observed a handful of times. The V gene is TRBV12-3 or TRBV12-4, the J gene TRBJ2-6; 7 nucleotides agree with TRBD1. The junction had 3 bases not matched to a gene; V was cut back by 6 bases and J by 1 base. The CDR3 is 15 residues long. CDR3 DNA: TGTGCCAGCAGGGACAGGAGATCTGGGGCCAACGTCCTGACTTTC. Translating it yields CASRDRRSGANVLTF.

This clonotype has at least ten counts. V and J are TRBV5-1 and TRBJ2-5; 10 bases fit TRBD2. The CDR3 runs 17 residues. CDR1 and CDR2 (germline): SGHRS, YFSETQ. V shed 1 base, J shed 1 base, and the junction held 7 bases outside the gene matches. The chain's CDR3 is CASSLPLAGDSQETQYF. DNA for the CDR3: TGCGCCAGCAGCTTGCCCCTAGCGGGGGATTCCCAAGAGACCCAGTACTTC.

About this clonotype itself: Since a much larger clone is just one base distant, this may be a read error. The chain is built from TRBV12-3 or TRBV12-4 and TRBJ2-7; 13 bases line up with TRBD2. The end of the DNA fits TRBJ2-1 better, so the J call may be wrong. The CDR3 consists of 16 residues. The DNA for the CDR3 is TGTGCCAGCAGTTTGGGACTAGCGGGGCCCTTCTACGAGCAGTTCTTC. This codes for CASSLGLAGPFYEQFF.

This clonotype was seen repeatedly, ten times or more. CDR3 sequence: CASSYSSGTGSLYEQYF. In nucleotides, the CDR3 is TGTGCCAGCAGTTACTCATCCGGGACAGGGTCCCTCTACGAGCAGTACTTC. The gene calls are TRBV6-2 or TRBV6-3 and TRBJ2-7; 9 positions match TRBD1. The germline V gene encodes CDR1 MNHEY and CDR2 SVGEGT. The CDR3 is made up of 17 amino acids. V dropped 0 bases and J dropped 3; count of bases not matched to a gene: 9.

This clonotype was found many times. The CDR3 protein is CSANDGQGLFF. In nucleotides, the CDR3 is TGCAGTGCCAACGACGGTCAAGGACTGTTTTTT. This chain joins TRBV20-1 and TRBJ1-4; D ambiguous. This CDR3 region has 11 residues. From germline, CDR1 is DFQATT and CDR2 SNEGSKA (reference sequence). V lost 6 bases and J 13 bases, leaving 15 bases between the germline ends.

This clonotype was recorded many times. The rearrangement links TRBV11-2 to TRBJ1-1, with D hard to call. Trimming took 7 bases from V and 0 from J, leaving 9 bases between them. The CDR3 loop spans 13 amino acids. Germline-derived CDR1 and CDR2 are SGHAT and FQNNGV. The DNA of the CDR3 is TGTGCCAGCACCATCCCGATGAACACTGAAGCTTTCTTT. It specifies CASTIPMNTEAFF. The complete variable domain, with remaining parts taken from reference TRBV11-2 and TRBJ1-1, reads EAGVAQSPRYKIIEKRQSVAFWCNPISGHATLYWYQQILGQGPKLLIQFQNNGVVDDSQLPKDRFSAERLKGVDSTLKIQPAKLEDSAVYLCASTIPMNTEAFFGQGTRLTVV.

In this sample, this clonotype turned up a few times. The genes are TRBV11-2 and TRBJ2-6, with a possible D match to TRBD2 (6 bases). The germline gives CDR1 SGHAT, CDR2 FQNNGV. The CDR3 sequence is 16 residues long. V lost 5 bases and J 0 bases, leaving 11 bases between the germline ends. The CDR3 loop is CASSPGDSSGANVLTF. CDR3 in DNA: TGTGCCAGCAGCCCGGGGGATTCCTCTGGGGCCAACGTCCTGACTTTC.